The 23 T cell receptor beta chains given below trace back to one sample, sequenced in a study of shared clonotypes between healthy human individuals (dated by TCRdb to the early 2020s). For the CD8 naive samples, CD45RO-negative cells were positively selected for CCR7, yielding a CD45RA+CCR7+ population from which TemRA cells were excluded. Receptor amplification or capture employed the immunoSEQ multiplex PCR assay. Drawn from immuneACCESS, this table holds only the in-frame rearrangements with V and J called that TCRdb kept. Clones are partly lost; checked studies trace under half to an unresolved V gene and leave the rest unexplained. For this sample there are about 2 million clones; about 95% appear just once. The ten top clones hold about 1.1% of the sample. Sequencing was carried out using naive CD8+ T cells sorted from blood. The cell subset or site label, read with the paper, signifies: CD45RA+CCR7+. The receptor source for this set is a man aged 18 to 29 in good health.

The chain is built from TRBV7-6 and TRBJ2-7; D uncertain. Trimming shortened V by 6 bases and J by 5 bases, and 14 bases separated the two germline ends. The CDR3 has 13 amino acids. The germline gives CDR1 SGHVS, CDR2 FNYEAQ. As DNA, the CDR3 is TGTGCCAGCAGGCCAGATGGGGTCCACGAGCAGTACTTC. Amino acids: CASRPDGVHEQYF.

This clone is a singleton in its sample. The chain has TRBV7-9 and TRBJ2-6, with 11 bases matching TRBD1. The CDR3 is 19 residues long. Trimming cost V 5 bases and J 0 bases; bases outside gene matches: 9. Germline values: CDR1 SEHNR, CDR2 FQNEAQ (reference sequence). The CDR3 loop reads CASSPRMGQGGSGANVLTF. DNA for the CDR3: TGTGCCAGCAGCCCGCGCATGGGACAGGGGGGCTCTGGGGCCAACGTCCTGACTTTC.

This chain links TRBV9 with TRBJ2-1; 10 positions match TRBD2. Trimming at V came to 1 base and at J to 8 bases, leaving 9 bases not matched to a gene. The length of the CDR3 is 16 residues. Germline V gives CDR1 SGDLS, CDR2 YYNGEE. The CDR3 is CASSVPSSGGLDEQFF. Here the CDR3 DNA reads TGTGCCAGCAGCGTACCCAGTAGCGGGGGGTTAGATGAGCAGTTCTTC. The complete variable domain, with remaining parts taken from reference TRBV9 and TRBJ2-1, reads DSGVTQTPKHLITATGQRVTLRCSPRSGDLSVYWYQQSLDQGLQFLIQYYNGEERAKGNILERFSAQQFPDLHSELNLSSLELGDSALYFCASSVPSSGGLDEQFFGPGTRLTVL.

This clone was recorded only once. J is TRBJ2-1 and V is TRBV10-1, with 9 bases identical to TRBD2. Trimming at V came to 5 bases and at J to 8 bases, leaving 10 bases not matched to a gene. Germline V gives CDR1 WNHNN, CDR2 SYGVQD (reference sequence). The CDR3 has 15 amino acids. In DNA, the CDR3 is TGCGCCAGCAGTACCTACGCGGGAGGGCCCGATGAGCAGTTCTTC. As protein: CASSTYAGGPDEQFF.

V usage is TRBV4-1 and J usage is TRBJ2-1; possible D gene TRBD2, 5 bases. The V end lost 4 bases, the J end lost 8 bases, and 18 bases lay between the germline ends. Germline CDR1 MGHRA, CDR2 YSYEKL. This CDR3 has 15 residues. The CDR3 nucleotides read TGCGCCAGCAGCCTGACTATAACCAATTTCCATGAGCAGTTCTTC. Amino acids: CASSLTITNFHEQFF.

This clone has only one observation. The J gene is TRBJ2-7, the V gene TRBV7-8, with unresolved D. The CDR3 totals 13 residues. Trimming cost V 4 bases and J 0 bases, with 7 bases left between them. Germline values: CDR1 SGHVS, CDR2 FQNEAQ. DNA for the CDR3: TGTGCCAGCAGCTCCCCCGTCTCCTACGAGCAGTACTTC. Its protein is CASSSPVSYEQYF.

Comments on this clone: Its ends do not fully match the called genes, so a read error is possible. The chain is built from TRBV13 and TRBJ1-1; 11 nucleotides match TRBD1. The CDR3 is 15 amino acids. CDR1 and CDR2 (germline): PRHDT, FYEKMQ (reference sequence). DNA for the CDR3: TGTGCCAGCAGCCTAGGACAGGGGGCGGCCGCTGAAGCTTTCTTT. This translates into CASSLGQGAAAEAFF.

This sequence joins TRBV6-5 and TRBJ2-7; D gene unclear. The CDR3 totals 13 residues. Trimming left V 4 bases short and J 2 bases short, with 9 bases between. In germline, CDR1 is MNHEY, CDR2 SVGAGI. The CDR3 coding sequence is TGTGCCAGCAGTTTCACTACAGCCTACGAGCAGTACTTC. Its translation: CASSFTTAYEQYF.

The chain couples TRBV4-1 to TRBJ2-1; maybe TRBD1 (5 bases). Deletions cut 0 bases from V and 1 base from J, with 10 bases between. The CDR3 is 16 amino acids. Germline CDR1 MGHRA, CDR2 YSYEKL. CDR3 in amino acids: CASSQDRQISYNEQFF. For the CDR3, the DNA is TGCGCCAGCAGCCAAGATAGACAGATTTCCTACAATGAGCAGTTCTTC.

V is TRBV27 and J is TRBJ2-1; 10 nucleotides align to TRBD2. The CDR3 consists of 14 residues. V gave up 6 bases and J gave up 6 bases; unmatched junction bases: 5. Germline CDR1 MNHEY, CDR2 SMNVEV (reference sequence). The CDR3 DNA reads as TGTGCCAGCAGGCCGGGACTAGCGATCAATGAGCAGTTCTTC. This sequence encodes CASRPGLAINEQFF.

This chain links TRBV6-1 with TRBJ1-2; no reliable D call. This CDR3 has 15 residues. Trimming pared 3 bases from V and 3 bases from J, leaving 14 bases between. Germline V gives CDR1 MNHNS, CDR2 SASEGT. The CDR3 here is CASSDKGVGHYGYTF. DNA for the CDR3: TGTGCCAGCAGTGATAAGGGTGTTGGCCACTATGGCTACACCTTC.

The chain combines TRBV5-1 with TRBJ2-1, with TRBD2 matching 11 bases. The CDR3 is 14 amino acids. The V and J ends lost 5 bases and 7 bases, in that order; junction bases with no gene match: 5. The germline gives CDR1 SGHRS, CDR2 YFSETQ. In DNA form, the CDR3 reads TGCGCCAGCAGTTTCACTAGCGGGAGTAATGAGCAGTTCTTC. Amino acid sequence: CASSFTSGSNEQFF.

The CDR3 loop is CASSDRGLAGYNEQFF. In DNA, the CDR3 is TGTGCCAGCAGTGACCGAGGACTAGCGGGATACAATGAGCAGTTCTTC. V and J are TRBV6-4 and TRBJ2-1; 12 bases align to TRBD2. The trim removed 2 bases at V and 4 bases at J, leaving 3 bases unmatched. Germline V gives CDR1 MRHNA, CDR2 SNTAGT. This CDR3 contains 16 residues.

J is TRBJ2-6 and V is TRBV4-1; D possibly corresponds to TRBD2 (6 bases). Per the germline V gene, CDR1 is MGHRA and CDR2 is YSYEKL. Trimming removed 4 bases from V and 3 bases from J, with 19 bases in between. The CDR3 consists of 18 residues. The CDR3 nucleotides read TGCGCCAGCAGCCCTCCCGGCCGGGGGAATGATGGGGCCAACGTCCTGACTTTC. This encodes CASSPPGRGNDGANVLTF.

Points on this clone: Other DNA sequences of this sample code for an identical CDR3. The V call is TRBV6-5, the J call TRBJ2-7; 11 bases are a match to TRBD2. The CDR3 sequence is 16 residues long. CDR1 MNHEY and CDR2 SVGAGI come from the germline V gene. Unmatched junction bases numbered 1, after V lost 0 bases and J lost 0 bases. CDR3 region: CASSYSTSGSSYEQYF. The CDR3 nucleotides are TGTGCCAGCAGTTACTCCACTAGCGGGAGCTCCTACGAGCAGTACTTC.

The V gene is TRBV7-9, the J gene TRBJ2-1; possible D gene TRBD1, 6 bases. Germline-derived CDR1 and CDR2 are SEHNR and FQNEAQ (reference sequence). V lost 6 bases and J lost 15, with 21 bases in between. CDR3 size: 13 residues. The CDR3 sequence: CASSGEDTGKSFF. The CDR3 DNA reads as TGTGCCAGCAGTGGAGAGGATACAGGGAAGTCGTTCTTC.

The chain recombines TRBV7-2 with TRBJ2-3; 12 nucleotides agree with TRBD2. The germline V gene has CDR1 SGHTA and CDR2 FQGNSA. The CDR3 is made up of 18 amino acids. Trimming cost V 1 base and J 6 bases; bases outside gene matches: 11. This chain's CDR3 is CASSLVVLAGGLADTQYF. The CDR3 region has the DNA TGTGCCAGCAGCTTAGTAGTCCTAGCGGGGGGGTTAGCGGATACGCAGTATTTT.

The J gene is TRBJ2-7, the V gene TRBV11-2; 8 nucleotides line up with TRBD1. CDR1 is SGHAT, CDR2 FQNNGV, per germline. The V and J ends lost 3 bases and 5 bases, in that order; junction bases with no gene match: 15. The length of the CDR3 is 17 residues. The CDR3 here is CASSLAPLGTGGDEQYF. As DNA, the CDR3 is TGTGCCAGCAGCTTGGCCCCCCTCGGGACAGGAGGCGACGAGCAGTACTTC.

This clone was recorded once. The CDR3 DNA reads as TGTGCCAGCAGGGGCGGGATGTCCACCGGGGAGCTGTTTTTT. Protein sequence: CASRGGMSTGELFF. The chain couples TRBV6-5 to TRBJ2-2; maybe TRBD2 (6 bases). V was pared by 6 bases and J by 4 bases, with 12 bases between. CDR3 length: 14 residues. Per the germline V gene, CDR1 is MNHEY and CDR2 is SVGAGI.

The chain uses TRBV4-2 and TRBJ2-2, with a tentative D call TRBD2 (6 bases). Germline V lookup: CDR1 LGHNA, CDR2 YNFKEQ. Deletions cut 1 base from V and 4 bases from J, with 25 bases between. The CDR3 is 20 residues long. DNA for the CDR3: TGTGCCAGCAGCCAAGTCCATTCCCCCCGGGACTCCCTCCCCACCGGGGAGCTGTTTTTT. As protein: CASSQVHSPRDSLPTGELFF.

V gene TRBV12-5 combines with J gene TRBJ1-4, with D hard to call. Germline V CDR1 and CDR2: LGHNT, FRNRAP. V lost 3 bases, J lost 12 bases, and 26 bases lay in between. CDR3 length: 17 amino acids. The CDR3 nucleotides are TGTGCTAGTGGTTTCCGGACGTTTGAGCCTGGCATGATGGAACTGTTTTTT. Amino acid sequence: CASGFRTFEPGMMELFF.

The V and J genes are TRBV11-2 and TRBJ2-2, with a tentative D call TRBD2 (6 bases). Germline loops: CDR1 SGHAT, CDR2 FQNNGV. The CDR3 is 18 amino acids. V was shortened by 2 bases and J by 5 bases, with 21 bases between the two germline ends. DNA of the CDR3: TGTGCCAGCAGCTTAAACCCGGATCCGGGAGTGCGGACCGGGGAGCTGTTTTTT. The encoded protein is CASSLNPDPGVRTGELFF.

The chain has TRBV10-3 and TRBJ2-6; D ambiguous. The CDR3 has 15 amino acids. Trimming took off 6 bases at V and 4 bases at J, with 13 bases between the two ends. Germline V lookup: CDR1 ENHRY, CDR2 SYGVKD. For the CDR3, the DNA is TGTGCCATCAGGGAAACAGAGTCCGGGGCCAACGTCCTGACTTTC. As protein: CAIRETESGANVLTF.